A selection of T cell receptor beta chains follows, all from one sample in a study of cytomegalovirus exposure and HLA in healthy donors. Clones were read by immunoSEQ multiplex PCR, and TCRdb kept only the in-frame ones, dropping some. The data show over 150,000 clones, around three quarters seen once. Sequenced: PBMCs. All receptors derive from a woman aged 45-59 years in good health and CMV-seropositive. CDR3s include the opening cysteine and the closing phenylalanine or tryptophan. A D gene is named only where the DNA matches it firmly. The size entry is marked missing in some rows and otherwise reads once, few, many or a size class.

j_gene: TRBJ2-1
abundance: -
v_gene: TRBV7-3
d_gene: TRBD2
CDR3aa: CASSLSSSSGGEQFF
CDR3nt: TGTGCCAGCAGCTTAAGCTCGTCTAGCGGGGGTGAGCAGTTCTTC

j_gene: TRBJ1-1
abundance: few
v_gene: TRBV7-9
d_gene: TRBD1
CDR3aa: CASSYPKDRANTEAFF
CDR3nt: TGTGCCAGCAGCTACCCAAAGGACAGGGCGAACACTGAAGCTTTCTTT

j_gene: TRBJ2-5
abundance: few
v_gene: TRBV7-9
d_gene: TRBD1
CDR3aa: CASSDRDTNQETQYF
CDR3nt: TGTGCCAGCAGCGACAGGGATACGAACCAAGAGACCCAGTACTTC

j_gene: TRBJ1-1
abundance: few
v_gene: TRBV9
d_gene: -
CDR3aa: CASSVSSLNTEAFF
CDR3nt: TGTGCCAGCAGCGTATCGTCGTTGAACACTGAAGCTTTCTTT

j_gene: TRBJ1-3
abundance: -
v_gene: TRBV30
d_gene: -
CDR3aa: CAWNRRRGNTIYF
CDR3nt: TGTGCCTGGAACCGGAGGCGTGGAAACACCATATATTTT

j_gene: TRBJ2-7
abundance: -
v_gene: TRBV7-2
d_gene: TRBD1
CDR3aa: CASRYGTDSYEQYF
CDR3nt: TGTGCCAGCAGATACGGGACAGATTCCTACGAGCAGTACTTC

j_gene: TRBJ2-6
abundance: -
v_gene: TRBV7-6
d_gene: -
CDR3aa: CAADSGANVLTF
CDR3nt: TGTGCCGCGGATTCTGGGGCCAACGTCCTGACTTTC

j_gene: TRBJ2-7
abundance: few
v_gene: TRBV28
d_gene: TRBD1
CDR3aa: CASSFNRGQGSYEQYF
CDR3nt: TGTGCCAGCAGTTTTAACAGGGGGCAGGGCTCCTACGAGCAGTACTTC

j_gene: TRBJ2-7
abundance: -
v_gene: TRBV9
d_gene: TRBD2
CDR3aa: CASSVGGSGSVYEQYF
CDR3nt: TGTGCCAGCAGCGTAGGCGGTAGCGGGAGTGTGTACGAGCAGTACTTC

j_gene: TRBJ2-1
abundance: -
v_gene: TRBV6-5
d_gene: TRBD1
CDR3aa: CASSYSTQGATIAQFF
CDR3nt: TGTGCCAGCAGTTACTCGACACAGGGGGCGACGATAGCTCAGTTCTTC

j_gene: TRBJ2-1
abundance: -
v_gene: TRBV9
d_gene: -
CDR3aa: CASSPLRARASYNEQFF
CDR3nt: TGTGCCAGCAGCCCACTGAGGGCGAGGGCGTCCTACAATGAGCAGTTCTTC

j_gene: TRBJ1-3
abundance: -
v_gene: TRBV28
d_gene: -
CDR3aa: CASSLQGNSGNTIYF
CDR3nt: TGTGCCAGCAGTCTTCAGGGTAACTCTGGAAACACCATATATTTT

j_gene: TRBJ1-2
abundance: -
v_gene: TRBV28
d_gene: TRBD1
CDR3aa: CASSGPKGAYGYTF
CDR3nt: TGTGCCAGCAGTGGGCCCAAGGGGGCCTATGGCTACACCTTC

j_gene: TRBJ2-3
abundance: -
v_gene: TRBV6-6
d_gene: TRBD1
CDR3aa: CASSYSGTGWDTQYF
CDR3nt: TGTGCCAGCAGTTACTCCGGGACAGGGTGGGATACGCAGTATTTT

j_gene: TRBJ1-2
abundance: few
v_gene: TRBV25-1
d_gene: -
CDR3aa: CASPGERYGYTF
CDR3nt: TGTGCCAGCCCTGGAGAGCGATATGGCTACACCTTC

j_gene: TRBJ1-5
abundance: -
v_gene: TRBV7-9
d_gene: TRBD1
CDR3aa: CSSSFDHRGNQPQHF
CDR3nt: TGTTCCAGCAGCTTCGACCACAGGGGAAATCAGCCCCAGCATTTT

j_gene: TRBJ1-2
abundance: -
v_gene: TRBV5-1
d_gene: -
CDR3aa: CASSSLRAYGYTF
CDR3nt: TGCGCCAGCAGCTCTCTCAGGGCTTATGGCTACACCTTC

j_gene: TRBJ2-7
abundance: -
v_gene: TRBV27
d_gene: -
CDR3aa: CASSGGQRSYEQYF
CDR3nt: TGTGCCAGCAGTGGTGGACAGCGCTCCTACGAGCAGTACTTC